A selection of T cell receptor beta chains follows, all from one sample in a study of cytomegalovirus exposure and HLA in healthy donors. Libraries were prepared by immunoSEQ multiplex PCR; TCRdb keeps only in-frame clonotypes and omits some of them. The sample lists roughly 170,000 clones; about 82% were seen once. Sequencing input: PBMCs. These TCRs come from a female donor in good health and CMV-seronegative. CDR3s include the opening cysteine and the closing phenylalanine or tryptophan. D genes are given only for firm matches. Not every row has a clone size; where given, it reads once, few, many or a size class.

TRBJ1-1	TRBV27	-	-	CASSYKGDTEAFF	TGTGCCAGCAGTTATAAGGGGGACACTGAAGCTTTCTTT
TRBJ2-1	TRBV7-9	-	-	CASSLAAELSNEQFF	TGTGCCAGCAGCTTAGCTGCCGAGTTGAGCAATGAGCAGTTCTTC
TRBJ1-2	TRBV7-6	-	TRBD1	CASSFPEDRGEADYGYTF	TGTGCCAGCAGCTTCCCCGAGGACAGGGGGGAAGCGGACTATGGCTACACCTTC
TRBJ2-3	TRBV19	-	-	CASSVSGSTDTQYF	TGTGCCAGTAGTGTCAGCGGGAGCACAGATACGCAGTATTTT
TRBJ1-2	TRBV7-6	once	-	CASSSYSYGYTF	TGTGCCAGCAGCTCTTACAGCTATGGCTACACCTTC
TRBJ2-1	TRBV7-8	few	-	CASSLGRPFGGGSNEQFF	TGTGCCAGCAGCTTAGGGCGGCCTTTTGGGGGCGGTAGCAATGAGCAGTTCTTC
TRBJ2-1	TRBV18	few	-	CASSPTQGRNEQFF	TGTGCCAGCTCACCAACCCAGGGTCGGAATGAGCAGTTCTTC
TRBJ2-6	TRBV4-2	-	-	CASSQRDSGANVLTF	TGTGCCAGCAGCCAACGGGACTCTGGGGCCAACGTCCTGACTTTC
TRBJ1-2	TRBV11-3	-	TRBD1	CASSLVRPGQPPRKYYGYTF	TGTGCCAGCAGCTTAGTTCGACCGGGACAGCCTCCCCGTAAATACTATGGCTACACCTTC
TRBJ1-1	TRBV10-3	-	-	CAITPDSYTEAFF	TGTGCCATCACCCCAGACAGTTACACTGAAGCTTTCTTT
TRBJ2-5	TRBV7-7	-	-	CASSQGLTHQETQYF	TGTGCTAGCAGTCAGGGGTTAACTCACCAAGAGACCCAGTACTTC
TRBJ1-5	TRBV7-8	-	TRBD1	CASSPRDRYYSNQPQHF	TGTGCCAGCAGCCCGAGGGACAGGTATTATAGCAATCAGCCCCAGCATTTT
TRBJ1-1	TRBV6-1	few	-	CASRDSEAFF	TGTGCCAGCAGAGACAGTGAAGCTTTCTTT
TRBJ2-7	TRBV6-5	-	TRBD2	CASMDPSGYEQYF	TGTGCCAGCATGGATCCTAGCGGATACGAGCAGTACTTC
TRBJ2-2	TRBV27	-	TRBD1	CASSPHRGIGGELFF	TGTGCCAGCAGTCCCCACAGGGGGATAGGCGGGGAGCTGTTTTTT